The sequence of this T cell receptor beta chain was determined in a study of T cell changes during pregnancy in multiple sclerosis. Using immunoSEQ multiplex PCR, the repertoire was profiled, and TCRdb retains in-frame clones only, with some absent. The sample has 50,000 to 55,000 clones, 80% to 95% seen once. This CDR3 contains 15 residues. Germline V gene data show CDR1 as SGHRS and CDR2 as YFSETQ. Trimming left V 4 bases short and J 3 bases short, with 16 bases between. The source is a female donor with multiple sclerosis, enrolled in a pregnancy study. This material consisted of CD4+ T cells from peripheral blood mononuclear cells, taken in the third trimester of pregnancy. The chain is built from TRBV5-1 and TRBJ2-5; weak D call: TRBD2 (5 bases). For the CDR3, the DNA is TGCGCCAGCAGCCTCAACCCGACTACCAAAGAGACCCAGTACTTC. Translation gives CASSLNPTTKETQYF.